These 9 T cell receptor beta chains share one sample of origin, sequenced in a study of cytomegalovirus exposure and HLA in healthy donors. Primers for the PCR totalled 60 Vbeta and 13 Jbeta. Repertoires were generated with immunoSEQ multiplex PCR, while TCRdb's copy carries only in-frame clones and drops some. The data hold about 130,000 clones, with about 74% observed a single time. The sample comprised PBMCs. The source is a man aged 18 to 29 in good health and CMV-seropositive.

The chain has TRBV4-2 and TRBJ2-5; TRBD2 aligns across 8 bases. V shed 0 bases, J shed 1 base, and the junction held 10 bases outside the gene matches. The CDR3 consists of 18 residues. The V gene's germline CDR1 is LGHNA and CDR2 YNFKEQ. DNA for the CDR3: TGTGCCAGCAGCCAAGAAGGTGGGGTCCGGGGGGGCCAAGAGACCCAGTACTTC. This translates into CASSQEGGVRGGQETQYF.

The rearrangement links TRBV30 to TRBJ2-3, with D possibly matching TRBD1 (5 bases). Germline values: CDR1 GTSNPN, CDR2 SVGIG (reference sequence). The length of the CDR3 is 12 residues. V was clipped by 3 bases and J by 2 bases, with 6 bases between them. Here the CDR3 reads CAWRGVTDTQYF. The DNA for the CDR3 is TGTGCCTGGAGAGGGGTCACAGATACGCAGTATTTT.

CDR3 in DNA: TGTGCCAGCAGTTACTATAAGGGACAGGTGGACGAAAAACTGTTTTTT. Protein: CASSYYKGQVDEKLFF. The rearrangement joins TRBV28 to TRBJ1-4; 8 positions agree with TRBD1. The junction had 12 bases not matched to a gene; V was cut back by 4 bases and J by 8 bases. CDR1 and CDR2 from the germline V gene are MDHEN and SYDVKM. This CDR3 has 16 residues.

The genes are TRBV6-5 and TRBJ2-7, with D perhaps matching TRBD2 (5 bases). The CDR3 covers 14 residues. V shed 6 bases and J shed 6 bases, with 18 bases lying between them. The germline gives CDR1 MNHEY, CDR2 SVGAGI. The CDR3 reads CASSRGSESVEQYV. CDR3 sequence (DNA): TGTGCCAGCAGCCGAGGGTCCGAGTCTGTCGAGCAGTACGTC.

J is TRBJ1-2 and V is TRBV19, with D possibly TRBD1 on 6 matching bases. Between the trimmed V and J ends, which lost 6 bases and 4 bases, there was a span of 18 bases. CDR3 length equals 15 residues. Germline V lookup: CDR1 LNHDA, CDR2 SQIVND (reference sequence). DNA for the CDR3: TGTGCCAGTAGAGGGGCAGGGGATGAGGGCTATGGCTACACCTTC. Translation gives CASRGAGDEGYGYTF. Filled out from reference TRBV19 and TRBJ1-2, the complete variable domain reads DGGITQSPKYLFRKEGQNVTLSCEQNLNHDAMYWYRQDPGQGLRLIYYSQIVNDFQKGDIAEGYSVSREKKESFPLTVTSAQKNPTAFYLCASRGAGDEGYGYTFGSGTRLTVV.

The J gene is TRBJ2-1, the V gene TRBV4-2, with TRBD2 identical over 7 bases. CDR3 length: 18 residues. V shed 4 bases, J shed 4 bases, and the junction held 16 bases outside the gene matches. Per germline, CDR1 LGHNA and CDR2 YNFKEQ. The CDR3 sequence is CASSPALTGGSLYNEQFF. CDR3 DNA sequence: TGTGCCAGCAGCCCCGCCCTCACTGGCGGGAGTCTTTACAATGAGCAGTTCTTC.

The chain has TRBV7-9 and TRBJ1-2; D not certain. Germline CDR1 reads SEHNR; CDR2 reads FQNEAQ (reference sequence). CDR3 length equals 14 residues. V dropped 4 bases and J dropped 8 bases, with 17 bases sitting between them. The CDR3 protein is CASSSAYYGLGYTF. CDR3 in DNA: TGTGCCAGCAGCTCCGCTTACTATGGTTTAGGCTACACCTTC.

The chain is built from TRBV2 and TRBJ1-1, with D perhaps matching TRBD1 (6 bases). Trimming left V 5 bases short and J 0 bases short, with 13 bases between. Germline V gene sequence: CDR1 SNHLY, CDR2 FYNNEI. The CDR3 spans 15 residues. The CDR3 loop reads CASSSQGSLNTEAFF. The CDR3 DNA reads as TGTGCCAGCAGTTCACAGGGATCTTTGAACACTGAAGCTTTCTTT. The complete variable domain, with remaining parts taken from reference TRBV2 and TRBJ1-1, reads EPEVTQTPSHQVTQMGQEVILRCVPISNHLYFYWYRQILGQKVEFLVSFYNNEISEKSEIFDDQFSVERPDGSNFTLKIRSTKLEDSAMYFCASSSQGSLNTEAFFGQGTRLTVV.

V is TRBV7-2 and J is TRBJ1-2; 7 bases map to TRBD1. J lost 2 bases, V lost 1 base, and 10 bases had no gene match. There are 17 residues in the CDR3. CDR1 SGHTA and CDR2 FQGNSA come from the germline V gene. The CDR3 here is CASSLGRTGQENYGYTF. In nucleotides, the CDR3 is TGTGCCAGCAGCTTAGGAAGGACAGGACAAGAAAACTATGGCTACACCTTC.